This TCR beta chain was sequenced in a study of OX40 agonist ivuxolimab in advanced cancers. In the study overall: Ivuxolimab, which targeted the costimulatory receptor OX40 (CD134), was an agonistic, fully human IgG2 monoclonal antibody. Patients were allowed to have had prior anti-PD-1, anti-PD-L1 or anti-CTLA-4 therapy, and approximately 37% of the dose-escalation patients had been treated with checkpoint inhibitors. Intravenous ivuxolimab was administered to patients every 2 weeks at six dose levels: 0.01, 0.1, 0.3, 1.5, 3 and 10 mg/kg. Of the 52 patients in dose escalation, around 19 had hepatocellular carcinoma, roughly 15 had melanoma, 9 had renal cell carcinoma and 9 had head and neck cancer. Partial responses occurred in three dose-escalation patients: two with cutaneous melanoma and one with hepatocellular carcinoma. In the dose-escalation cohort, 70% to 85% of patients were male, and the mean age was roughly 60 years, with a range of roughly 23 to 85. Peripheral TCRbeta sequencing aimed to test whether ivuxolimab altered TCR sequence diversity and caused clonal T-cell expansion. The paper covers the monotherapy dose-escalation part of the phase I ivuxolimab trial, which included N of about 56 patients.

The germline V end is reduced by 6 bases and the J end by 7 bases; junction bases left unmatched: 8. The CDR3 covers 13 residues, taking in both the cysteine and the phenylalanine. Only the CDR3 DNA is retained, 39 bases long and in frame from the first base. Looking up the germline V gene (reference sequence) yields CDR1 MNHNY and CDR2 SVGAGI. Note on this clone: Its target antigen remains unknown. No much larger clone is present one base from it, and per-base qualities are unavailable.

The trial excluded patients who had a history of autoimmune disease or who were on systemic immunosuppression. Peripheral blood for TCR sequencing was collected from all dose cohorts at baseline, on cycle 4 day 1, and on cycle 7 day 1. The samples were taken from a phase I, first-in-human, multicenter, open-label dose-escalation trial of ivuxolimab. Adults with locally advanced or metastatic head and neck squamous cell, hepatocellular, melanoma or renal cell carcinoma were enrolled in the trial. Before TCR sequencing, CD4+ and CD8+ T cells were separately sorted from peripheral blood. For sequencing of the TCRbeta CDR3 region, genomic DNA was extracted from the sorted cells. The immunoSEQ Assay was used for sequencing of TCRbeta CDR3 regions. Held by TCRdb, this immuneACCESS table contains in-frame sequences only and omits some clones. Under half of the omission traces to an unresolved V gene where checked; the cause of the rest is unknown. Within this sample are over 70,000 clones, with approximately 90% of them counted one time only. 0.4% to 0.65% of the sample lies in the top ten.

Broader findings and caveats from the paper: Antigen specificity was not determined for the clonally expanded peripheral T cells. After ivuxolimab, more expanded clones were found on average in CD8+ T cells than in CD4+ T cells. At doses of 0.1 to 3.0 mg/kg, clonal expansion of both CD4+ and CD8+ T cells in blood was seen between baseline and week 6. Low levels of normalized T-cell clonal expansion were also seen in some patients who did not respond. Partial responders in the 0.1-3.0 mg/kg groups had among the lowest normalized peripheral clonal expansion, especially among CD8+ T cells.

The sequencing here drew on CD4+ or CD8+ T cells sorted from blood, taken in a trial of the OX40 agonist ivuxolimab. The receptor chain draws on TRBV6-6 and TRBJ1-1, with 7 bases in between that match TRBD1. This receptor was taken from an adult with an advanced solid tumor such as melanoma, head and neck, liver or kidney cancer. The sequence in DNA is TGTGCCAGCAGACAGGGGAGTATTGGTGAAGCTTTCTTT. The encoded protein is CASRQGSIGEAFF.